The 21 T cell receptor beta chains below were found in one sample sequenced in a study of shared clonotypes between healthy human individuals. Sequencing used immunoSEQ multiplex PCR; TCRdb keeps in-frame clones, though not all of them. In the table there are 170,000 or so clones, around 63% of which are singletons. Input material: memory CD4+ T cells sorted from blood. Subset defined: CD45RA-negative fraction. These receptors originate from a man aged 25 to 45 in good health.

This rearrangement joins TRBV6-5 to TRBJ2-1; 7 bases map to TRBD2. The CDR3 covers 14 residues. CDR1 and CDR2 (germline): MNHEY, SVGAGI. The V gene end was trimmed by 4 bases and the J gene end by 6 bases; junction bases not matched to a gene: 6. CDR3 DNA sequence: TGTGCCAGCAGTTTCACCGGGACTACCAATGAGCAGTTCTTC. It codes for CASSFTGTTNEQFF.

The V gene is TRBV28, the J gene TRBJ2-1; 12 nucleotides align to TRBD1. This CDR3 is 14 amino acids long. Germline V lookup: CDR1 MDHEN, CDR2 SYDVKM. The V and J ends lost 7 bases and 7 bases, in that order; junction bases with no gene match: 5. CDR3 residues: CASNRDRGLNEQFF. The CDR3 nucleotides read TGTGCCAGCAACCGGGACAGGGGGCTTAATGAGCAGTTCTTC.

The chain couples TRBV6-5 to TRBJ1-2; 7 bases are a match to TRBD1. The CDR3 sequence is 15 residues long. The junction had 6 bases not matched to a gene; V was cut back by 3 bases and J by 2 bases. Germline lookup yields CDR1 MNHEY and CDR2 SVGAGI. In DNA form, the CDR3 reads TGTGCCAGCAGTTATCGGACAGGCCTAAACTATGGCTACACCTTC. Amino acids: CASSYRTGLNYGYTF.

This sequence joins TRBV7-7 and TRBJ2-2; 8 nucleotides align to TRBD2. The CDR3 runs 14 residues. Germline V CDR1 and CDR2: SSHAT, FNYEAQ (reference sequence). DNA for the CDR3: TGTGCTATCCCACTAGCGGAGAACACCGGGGAGCTGTTTTTT. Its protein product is CAIPLAENTGELFF.

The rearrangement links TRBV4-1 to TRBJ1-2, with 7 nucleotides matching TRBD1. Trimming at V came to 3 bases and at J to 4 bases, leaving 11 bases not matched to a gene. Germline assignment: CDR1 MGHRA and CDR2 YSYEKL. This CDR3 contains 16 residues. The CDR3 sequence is CASSHLFGQAGYGYTF. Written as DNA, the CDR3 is TGCGCCAGCAGCCATTTATTTGGACAGGCCGGCTATGGCTACACCTTC.

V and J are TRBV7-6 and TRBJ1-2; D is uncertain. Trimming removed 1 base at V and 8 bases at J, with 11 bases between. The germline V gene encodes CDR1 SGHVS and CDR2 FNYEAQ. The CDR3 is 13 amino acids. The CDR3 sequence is CASSLEQIGGYTF. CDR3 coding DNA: TGTGCCAGCAGCTTAGAGCAGATCGGAGGCTACACCTTC.

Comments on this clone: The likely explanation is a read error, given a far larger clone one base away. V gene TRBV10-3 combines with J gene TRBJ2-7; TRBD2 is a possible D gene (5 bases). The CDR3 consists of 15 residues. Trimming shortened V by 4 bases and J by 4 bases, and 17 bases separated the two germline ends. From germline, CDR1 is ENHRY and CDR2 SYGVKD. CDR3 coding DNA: TGTGCCATCAGTGTAGGGAGTCAGTTGTCTTACGAGCAGTACTTC. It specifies CAISVGSQLSYEQYF.

CDR3 amino acids: CASRLELGGYTF. The CDR3 nucleotides are TGTGCCAGCAGGTTGGAGCTGGGGGGCTACACCTTC. The chain combines TRBV6-1 with TRBJ1-2; D is ambiguous. V lost 6 bases and J lost 8, with 13 bases in between. Germline V gene lookup returns CDR1 MNHNS and CDR2 SASEGT. The CDR3 is made up of 12 amino acids.

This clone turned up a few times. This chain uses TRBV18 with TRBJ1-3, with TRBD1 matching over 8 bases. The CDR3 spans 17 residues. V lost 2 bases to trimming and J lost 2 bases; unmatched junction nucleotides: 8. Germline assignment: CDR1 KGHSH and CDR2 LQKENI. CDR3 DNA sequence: TGTGCCAGCTCACCAAGGTCGTCGACAGGGGCTGGAAACACCATATATTTT. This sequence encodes CASSPRSSTGAGNTIYF.

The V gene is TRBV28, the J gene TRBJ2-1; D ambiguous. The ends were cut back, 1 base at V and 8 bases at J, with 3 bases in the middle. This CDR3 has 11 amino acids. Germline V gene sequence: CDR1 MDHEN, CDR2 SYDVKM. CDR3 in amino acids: CASSLFYEQFF. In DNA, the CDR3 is TGTGCCAGCAGTTTATTCTATGAGCAGTTCTTC.

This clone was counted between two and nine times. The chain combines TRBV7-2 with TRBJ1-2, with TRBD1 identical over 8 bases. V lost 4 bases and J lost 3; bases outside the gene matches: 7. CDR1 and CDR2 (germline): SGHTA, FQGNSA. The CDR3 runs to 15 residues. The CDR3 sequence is CASSSPTGVYYGYTF. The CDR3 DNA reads TGTGCCAGCAGCTCCCCGACAGGGGTCTACTATGGCTACACCTTC.

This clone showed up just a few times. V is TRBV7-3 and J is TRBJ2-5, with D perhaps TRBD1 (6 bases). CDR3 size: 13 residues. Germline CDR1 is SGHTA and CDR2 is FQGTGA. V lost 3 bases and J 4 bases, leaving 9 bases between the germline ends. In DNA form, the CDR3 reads TGTGCCAGCAGCTTTCAGGGGTCAGAGACCCAGTACTTC. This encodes CASSFQGSETQYF.

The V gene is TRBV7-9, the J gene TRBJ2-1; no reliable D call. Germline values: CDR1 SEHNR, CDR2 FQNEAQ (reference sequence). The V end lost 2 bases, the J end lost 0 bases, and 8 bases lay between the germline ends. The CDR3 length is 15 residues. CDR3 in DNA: TGTGCCAGCAGCTTACAACGGATCTCCTACAATGAGCAGTTCTTC. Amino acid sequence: CASSLQRISYNEQFF.

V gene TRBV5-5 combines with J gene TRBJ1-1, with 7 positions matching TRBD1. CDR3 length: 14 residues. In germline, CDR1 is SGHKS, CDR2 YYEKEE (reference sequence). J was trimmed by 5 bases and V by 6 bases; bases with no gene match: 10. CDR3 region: CASTPGGRRTEAFF. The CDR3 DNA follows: TGTGCCAGCACTCCAGGGGGGCGAAGAACTGAAGCTTTCTTT.

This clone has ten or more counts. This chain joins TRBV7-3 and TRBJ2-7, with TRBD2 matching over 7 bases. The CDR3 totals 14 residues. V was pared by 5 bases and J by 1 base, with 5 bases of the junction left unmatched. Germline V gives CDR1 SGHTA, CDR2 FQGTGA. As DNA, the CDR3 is TGTGCCAGCAGCCCGACTAGCCGATCCTACGAGCAGTACTTC. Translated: CASSPTSRSYEQYF.

The CDR3 sequence: CASKGQGIKGEQYF. The CDR3, as DNA: TGTGCCAGCAAAGGGCAGGGAATTAAGGGCGAGCAGTACTTC. The chain joins TRBV7-9 to TRBJ2-7; TRBD1 is a possible D gene (5 bases). The germline CDR1 and CDR2 sequences are SEHNR and FQNEAQ (reference sequence). V lost 7 bases and J 6 bases, leaving 19 bases between the germline ends. The CDR3 is made up of 14 amino acids.

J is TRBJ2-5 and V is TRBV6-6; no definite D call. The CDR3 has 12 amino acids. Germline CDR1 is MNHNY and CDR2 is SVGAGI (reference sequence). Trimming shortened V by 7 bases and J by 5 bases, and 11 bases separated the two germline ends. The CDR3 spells CASTKSGETQYF. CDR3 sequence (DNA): TGTGCCAGCACCAAATCTGGGGAGACCCAGTACTTC.

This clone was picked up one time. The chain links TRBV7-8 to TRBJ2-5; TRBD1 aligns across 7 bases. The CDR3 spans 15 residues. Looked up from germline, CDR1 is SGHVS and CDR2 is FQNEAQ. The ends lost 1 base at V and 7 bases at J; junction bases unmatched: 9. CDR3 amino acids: CASSLDTGAQATQYF. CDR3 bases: TGTGCCAGCAGCTTAGATACAGGGGCACAGGCGACCCAGTACTTC. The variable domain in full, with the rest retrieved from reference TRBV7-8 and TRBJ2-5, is GAGVSQSPRYKVAKRGQDVALRCDPISGHVSLFWYQQALGQGPEFLTYFQNEAQLDKSGLPSDRFFAERPEGSVSTLKIQRTQQEDSAVYLCASSLDTGAQATQYFGPGTRLLVL.

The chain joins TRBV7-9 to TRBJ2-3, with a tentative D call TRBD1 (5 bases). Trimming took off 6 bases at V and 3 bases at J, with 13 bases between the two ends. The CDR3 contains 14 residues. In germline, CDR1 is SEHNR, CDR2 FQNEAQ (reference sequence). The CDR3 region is CASRLGLETDTQYF. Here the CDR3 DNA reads TGTGCCAGCAGGCTGGGGCTAGAGACAGATACGCAGTATTTT.

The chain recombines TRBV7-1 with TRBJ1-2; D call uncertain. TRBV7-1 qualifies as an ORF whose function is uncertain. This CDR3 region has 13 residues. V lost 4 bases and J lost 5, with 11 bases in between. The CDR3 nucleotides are TGTGCCAGCAGCTTGGGCCCCGAATATGGCTACACCTTC. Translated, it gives CASSLGPEYGYTF.

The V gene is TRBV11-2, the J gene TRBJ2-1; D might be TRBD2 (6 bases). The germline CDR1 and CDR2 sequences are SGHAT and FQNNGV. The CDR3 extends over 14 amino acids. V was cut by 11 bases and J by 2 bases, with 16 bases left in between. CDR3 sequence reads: CASRDFQTYNEQFF. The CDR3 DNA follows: TGTGCCTCCCGGGACTTTCAAACCTACAATGAGCAGTTCTTC.